This T cell receptor (beta chain) derives from a study of blood T cell repertoires in COVID-19. Per the germline V gene, CDR1 is DFQATT and CDR2 is SNEGSKA (reference sequence). Trimming stripped 3 bases from V and 1 base from J, with 9 bases between. This CDR3 spans 13 amino acids. Only in-frame clones appear in the TCRdb table, and some are missing; sequencing was by immunoSEQ multiplex PCR. The data show roughly 390,000 clones, around 87% seen once. Seattle's enrolled individuals joined amid active infection and were then monitored longitudinally. This chain joins TRBV20-1 and TRBJ1-1, with D maybe TRBD1 (6 bases). The TCR was taken from a woman under 40 with COVID-19, enrolled during active disease. The source material was peripheral blood. CDR3 sequence: CSASGGRNTEAFF. The CDR3 DNA is TGCAGTGCTAGTGGGGGGCGGAACACTGAAGCTTTCTTT.